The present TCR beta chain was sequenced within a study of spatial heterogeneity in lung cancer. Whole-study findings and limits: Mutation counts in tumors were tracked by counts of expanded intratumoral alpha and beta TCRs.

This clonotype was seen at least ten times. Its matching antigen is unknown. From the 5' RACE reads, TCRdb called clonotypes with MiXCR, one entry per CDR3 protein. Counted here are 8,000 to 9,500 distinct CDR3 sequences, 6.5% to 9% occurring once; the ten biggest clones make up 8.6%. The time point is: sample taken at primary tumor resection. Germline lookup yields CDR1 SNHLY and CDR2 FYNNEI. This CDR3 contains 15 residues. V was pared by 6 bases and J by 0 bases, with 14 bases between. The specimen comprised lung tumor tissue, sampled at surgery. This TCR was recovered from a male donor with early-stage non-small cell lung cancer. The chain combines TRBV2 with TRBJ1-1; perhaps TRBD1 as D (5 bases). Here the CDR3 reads CASRGWGTMNTEAFF. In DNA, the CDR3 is TGTGCCAGCAGGGGATGGGGGACCATGAACACTGAAGCTTTCTTT. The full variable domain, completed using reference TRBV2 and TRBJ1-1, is EPEVTQTPSHQVTQMGQEVILRCVPISNHLYFYWYRQILGQKVEFLVSFYNNEISEKSEIFDDQFSVERPDGSNFTLKIRSTKLEDSAMYFCASRGWGTMNTEAFFGQGTRLTVV.